This TCR beta chain emerged from a study of T cells after yellow fever vaccination (dated by TCRdb to the late 2010s). Background on the whole study: The SMART-Seq v4 Ultra Low Input RNA kit was used to prepare libraries from fractions with low cell numbers. Two healthy male donors, one aged 18 to 30 and one aged 30 to 40 years, were included in the cohort. Bulk PBMC replicates and cell subsets were isolated from blood drawn at multiple timepoints before and after both primary and secondary immunization. To follow T-cell clones before and after primary and booster YFV17D yellow fever vaccination, bulk TCR alpha and beta repertoires were sequenced over time. Findings and caveats that apply to the study as a whole: Only a couple of donors were included in the study, so the extent to which the findings can be generalized is limited. A small fraction of clonotypes showed up in both the CD4 and CD8 compartments, probably as a result of convergent recombination. Compared with the primary T-cell response, the secondary T-cell response was faster but weaker, reaching its peak on day 5 rather than on day 15. After the booster, most clones that had expanded after primary vaccination were detected again (about 95% of CD4 and around nine tenths of CD8), suggesting broad maintenance of memory. Computational filtering was required because FACS-sorted repertoires could contain abundant contaminating clonotypes from the bulk population.

This clonotype was recorded a few times. It has no known antigen specificity. No quality values exist for individual bases; no much larger clone is one base distant. TCR cDNA was synthesized by 5'RACE template switching, through which a universal primer site and unique molecular identifiers were introduced. cDNA synthesis was primed from both the TCR alpha and TCR beta constant segments. Library amplification used two PCR steps, and the second PCR step added sample barcodes and sequencing adapters. Sequencing of libraries was done on Illumina HiSeq 2500 (2x100 bp) or NovaSeq (2x150 bp). The authors' pipeline ran thus. MIGEC was used to demultiplex reads and collapse the reads into UMI consensus sequences, and MiXCR was used for V(D)J alignment. Using edgeR on replicate PBMC samples, clonotypes were called vaccine-responding if FDR was below 0.01 and the log2 fold change was above 5 up to day 15. Each bulk clonotype was labeled CD4 or CD8 based on which sequenced repertoire, CD4 or CD8, contained the clonotype at higher abundance. TCRdb itself trimmed the public reads at Q25 with fastp, ran MiXCR and retained productive beta chains. Rows merge per CDR3 protein into single entries with the most common DNA and genes. TCRdb, not the original authors, processed these V and J calls. The sample table lists some 560,000 distinct CDR3 sequences, 15% to 20% of them with a count of one. Roughly 13% of the sample is in the top ten clones.

CDR1 SGHNT and CDR2 YYREEE are derived from the germline V gene (reference sequence). V is trimmed back by 3 bases and J by 4 bases, and the junction contains 9 bases that no gene match accounts for. The CDR3 runs 16 residues from the cysteine to the phenylalanine. Just CDR3 DNA is preserved here, 48 bases in frame from base 1. The treatment or condition label corresponds to: live attenuated yellow fever vaccine strain. At every blood-draw timepoint, two biological replicates of bulk PBMCs were collected. A standard Ficoll-Paque protocol was used to isolate PBMCs from peripheral blood. RNA was extracted with TriZol from bulk PBMCs, CD4 and CD8 fractions, and dextramer-positive and dextramer-negative fractions.

The rearrangement combines TRBV5-4 with TRBJ2-1, with 8 junctional bases fitting TRBD1. This clonotype originated in a man aged 30 to 45 who received the YFV17D yellow fever vaccine. This specimen was PBMCs, taken 15 days after the yellow fever booster vaccination. The encoded CDR3 is CASSSPPQGAYNEQFF. The nucleotide sequence reads TGTGCCAGCAGCTCGCCCCCCCAGGGGGCGTACAATGAGCAGTTCTTC. The variable domain in full, with residues beyond the CDR3 obtained from the reference TRBV5-4 and TRBJ2-1 genes, is ETGVTQSPTHLIKTRGQQVTLRCSSQSGHNTVSWYQQALGQGPQFIFQYYREEENGRGNFPPRFSGLQFPNYSSELNVNALELDDSALYLCASSSPPQGAYNEQFFGPGTRLTVL.